These 2 T cell receptor beta chains came from one sample sequenced in a study of human T cells and chemical hapten exposure. Specified time point: healthy volunteer bleed at 2 weeks. From whole blood left unfractionated, total RNA was extracted. TCRdb reanalysed the RACE reads using MiXCR and keeps one entry per CDR3 protein. The table includes roughly 100,000 distinct CDR3 sequences, around 9% detected once. The sequenced sample was whole blood. Receptors originate from a female donor in good health. Some clones in this sample may be carry-over from other donors' samples.

Only a few counts were recorded for this clonotype. The chain recombines TRBV12-3 or TRBV12-4 with TRBJ2-1; 13 positions agree with TRBD2. V was clipped by 6 bases and J by 7 bases; unmatched bases: 6. The CDR3 is 15 amino acids. The CDR3 DNA sequence: TGTGCCAGCAGCCAGACTAGCGGGAGGATAAATGAGCAGTTCTTC. Translating it yields CASSQTSGRINEQFF.

The chain couples TRBV12-5 to TRBJ1-5, with D uncertain. The CDR3 runs 13 residues. V was shortened by 1 base and J by 4 bases, with 5 bases between the two germline ends. CDR1 is LGHNT, CDR2 FRNRAP, per germline. CDR3 DNA: TGTGCTAGTGGTTTGGAAGAGAATCAGCCCCAGCATTTT. Translated: CASGLEENQPQHF. Based on the CDR3 plus reference TRBV12-5 and TRBJ1-5, the full variable domain is DARVTQTPRHKVTEMGQEVTMRCQPILGHNTVFWYRQTMMQGLELLAYFRNRAPLDDSGMPKDRFSAEMPDATLATLKIQPSEPRDSAVYFCASGLEENQPQHFGDGTRLSIL.